One and the same sample provided the 27 T cell receptor beta chains below, sequenced in a study of blood T cell repertoires in COVID-19. Measured with immunoSEQ multiplex PCR; TCRdb has only the in-frame clones, and not every one. In the table there are tens of thousands of clones, 84% of which are singletons. Specimen: peripheral blood. The receptor set was obtained from a human donor in a cohort sampled during active COVID-19.

The rearrangement joins TRBV7-9 to TRBJ2-7; D may be TRBD2 (6 bases). Germline-derived CDR1 and CDR2 are SEHNR and FQNEAQ (reference sequence). This CDR3 spans 14 amino acids. V lost 1 base and J 6 bases, leaving 13 bases between the germline ends. CDR3 in amino acids: CASSLDPRGSEQYF. The DNA for the CDR3 is TGTGCCAGCAGCTTAGATCCACGGGGGTCCGAGCAGTACTTC.

The chain links TRBV12-3 or TRBV12-4 to TRBJ1-5; 8 nucleotides align to TRBD1. This CDR3 region has 13 residues. Trimming took 4 bases from V and 5 from J; bases not matched to a gene: 1. CDR3 nucleotides: TGTGCCAGCAGTTCGACAGGGGATCAGCCCCAGCATTTT. Residues: CASSSTGDQPQHF.

The chain combines TRBV10-1 with TRBJ1-6; D is ambiguous. V lost 8 bases and J 6 bases, leaving 17 bases between the germline ends. The CDR3 sequence is 15 residues long. Germline V gives CDR1 WNHNN, CDR2 SYGVQD (reference sequence). In DNA, the CDR3 is TGCGCCAGCGTTAAGGAGGGAGTAAGTAATTCACCCCTCCACTTT. This sequence encodes CASVKEGVSNSPLHF.

The chain links TRBV18 to TRBJ2-7; D is possibly TRBD1 (5 bases). The germline V gene has CDR1 KGHSH and CDR2 LQKENI. The CDR3 extends over 16 amino acids. V dropped 0 bases and J dropped 0 bases, with 12 bases sitting between them. The CDR3 region is CASSPPGTGRSYEQYF. The DNA for the CDR3 is TGTGCCAGCTCACCACCGGGTACAGGTCGCTCCTACGAGCAGTACTTC.

This clone has only one observation. The chain has TRBV10-3 and TRBJ2-1, with D tentatively TRBD2 (6 bases). This CDR3 contains 17 residues. V was shortened by 7 bases and J by 2 bases, with 21 bases between the two germline ends. Germline V CDR1 and CDR2: ENHRY, SYGVKD. CDR3 sequence reads: CAIKLNSGSGAYNEQFF. As DNA, the CDR3 is TGTGCCATCAAATTGAATTCCGGGTCGGGGGCCTACAATGAGCAGTTCTTC.

The V call is TRBV13, the J call TRBJ1-2, with TRBD1 matching 8 bases. The CDR3 sequence is 14 residues long. Germline assignment: CDR1 PRHDT and CDR2 FYEKMQ (reference sequence). J was trimmed by 6 bases and V by 0 bases; bases with no gene match: 3. The CDR3 DNA reads as TGTGCCAGCAGCTTAGGCAGGGGGCCGAATGGCTACACCTTC. Encoded protein: CASSLGRGPNGYTF.

This chain connects TRBV12-3 or TRBV12-4 to TRBJ1-2; the D gene is possibly TRBD1 (6 bases). The CDR3 has 12 amino acids. V dropped 7 bases and J dropped 2 bases, with 8 bases sitting between them. The CDR3, as DNA: TGTGCCAGCACAGGGGCCAACTATGGCTACACCTTC. Residues: CASTGANYGYTF.

The gene calls are TRBV25-1 and TRBJ1-1; maybe TRBD1 (6 bases). There are 15 residues in the CDR3. Germline CDR1 and CDR2: MGHDK and SYGVNS. Trimming cost V 4 bases and J 5 bases, with 17 bases left between them. The CDR3 nucleotides read TGTGCCAGCAGTGCCGGGGGCGGGGGAGGGACTGAAGCTTTCTTT. Amino acids: CASSAGGGGGTEAFF.

This clone came up a few times. This rearrangement joins TRBV12-5 to TRBJ1-3; a possible D gene is TRBD1 (5 bases). Germline CDR1 and CDR2: LGHNT and FRNRAP. Trimming took 2 bases from V and 5 from J, leaving 13 bases between them. CDR3 size: 15 residues. The CDR3 sequence is CASGLSSGLRNTIYF. CDR3 in DNA: TGTGCTAGTGGTTTGTCGTCAGGGTTAAGAAACACCATATATTTT. Looking up the rest from reference TRBV12-5 and TRBJ1-3 gives the full variable domain: DARVTQTPRHKVTEMGQEVTMRCQPILGHNTVFWYRQTMMQGLELLAYFRNRAPLDDSGMPKDRFSAEMPDATLATLKIQPSEPRDSAVYFCASGLSSGLRNTIYFGEGSWLTVV.

The chain couples TRBV29-1 to TRBJ1-1; D possibly corresponds to TRBD1 (5 bases). This CDR3 has 14 residues. V was cut by 0 bases and J by 1 base, with 9 bases left in between. Germline V gene lookup returns CDR1 SQVTM and CDR2 ANQGSEA. CDR3 bases: TGCAGCGTTGAAGAGTACGGGGGGAACACTGAAGCTTTCTTT. It is translated as CSVEEYGGNTEAFF.

This clone was seen only once. The chain couples TRBV18 to TRBJ2-3; a possible D gene is TRBD2 (6 bases). Germline CDR1 and CDR2: KGHSH and LQKENI. CDR3 length equals 12 residues. V was cut by 9 bases and J by 2 bases, with 9 bases left in between. The DNA of the CDR3 is TGTGCCAGTCGGGACTTCACAGATACGCAGTATTTT. This gives the protein CASRDFTDTQYF.

V and J are TRBV10-1 and TRBJ2-1, with TRBD2 identical over 8 bases. The CDR3 totals 14 residues. Trimming removed 6 bases from V and 6 bases from J; junction bases left unmatched: 7. From germline, CDR1 is WNHNN and CDR2 SYGVQD (reference sequence). In DNA form, the CDR3 reads TGCGCCAGCAGCACAGCGGGGGCCCTCAATGAGCAGTTCTTC. Translation: CASSTAGALNEQFF.

The V and J genes are TRBV5-1 and TRBJ2-7; 10 positions agree with TRBD2. CDR1 SGHRS and CDR2 YFSETQ come from the germline V gene. V gave up 0 bases and J gave up 6 bases; unmatched junction bases: 6. The length of the CDR3 is 15 residues. The CDR3 coding sequence is TGCGCCAGCAGCTTGGCCCCACTAGCGGGATCCGAGCAGTACTTC. This encodes CASSLAPLAGSEQYF.

This chain uses TRBV6-5 with TRBJ2-4, with unresolved D. V gave up 7 bases and J gave up 2 bases, with 9 bases separating them. The CDR3 runs to 13 residues. CDR1 is MNHEY and CDR2 is SVGAGI in the germline V gene. CDR3 in amino acids: CASTSRSKNIQYF. The CDR3 coding sequence is TGTGCCAGCACCTCTAGGTCCAAAAACATTCAGTACTTC.

This clone was seen once. The J gene is TRBJ1-4, the V gene TRBV7-3; maybe TRBD1 (5 bases). Germline V gene sequence: CDR1 SGHTA, CDR2 FQGTGA. Between the trimmed V and J ends, which lost 3 bases and 8 bases, there was a span of 10 bases. This CDR3 is 13 amino acids long. The CDR3 loop is CASSFRSGEKLFF. CDR3 nucleotides: TGTGCCAGCAGCTTTAGGTCAGGGGAAAAACTGTTTTTT.

The chain uses TRBV29-1 and TRBJ2-3, with 9 bases fitting TRBD2. Per germline, CDR1 SQVTM and CDR2 ANQGSEA. The CDR3 sequence is 14 residues long. Losses at the gene ends were 5 bases for V and 3 bases for J; bases not matched to a gene: 6. The CDR3 reads CSVNKAGGTDTQYF. CDR3 coding DNA: TGCAGCGTTAACAAAGCGGGGGGAACAGATACGCAGTATTTT.

CDR3 sequence (DNA): TGCGCCAGCAGCCACCTAGGTTCGGGGACAGATACGCAGTATTTT. Its protein product is CASSHLGSGTDTQYF. The chain recombines TRBV4-1 with TRBJ2-3; tentatively, D is TRBD2 (5 bases). The CDR3 is made up of 15 amino acids. Germline CDR1 and CDR2: MGHRA and YSYEKL. Trimming took off 3 bases at V and 3 bases at J, with 13 bases between the two ends.

With regard to this clone: Additional DNA sequences in this sample encode the identical CDR3. This chain connects TRBV19 to TRBJ1-5; TRBD1 matches at 7 bases. V was clipped by 5 bases and J by 2 bases; unmatched bases: 3. Per the germline V gene, CDR1 is LNHDA and CDR2 is SQIVND (reference sequence). This CDR3 comprises 14 residues. The CDR3 loop is CASSRTGGNQPQHF. In DNA, the CDR3 is TGTGCCAGTAGTCGAACAGGGGGCAATCAGCCCCAGCATTTT.

The CDR3 DNA reads as TGCGCCAGCCACCTCGACCAGGGGGCTACCGGGGAGCTGTTTTTT. This translates into CASHLDQGATGELFF. The chain recombines TRBV5-1 with TRBJ2-2; 8 bases are a match to TRBD1. V lost 7 bases and J lost 5; bases outside the gene matches: 10. There are 15 residues in the CDR3. Germline V gives CDR1 SGHRS, CDR2 YFSETQ.

This clone has just a few counts. The chain employs TRBV4-1 and TRBJ2-1; 12 nucleotides line up with TRBD2. The V and J ends lost 4 bases and 5 bases, in that order; junction bases with no gene match: 3. CDR3 size: 15 residues. CDR1 and CDR2 from the germline V gene are MGHRA and YSYEKL. CDR3 protein: CASSPTSGGHNEQFF. For the CDR3, the DNA is TGCGCCAGCAGCCCCACTAGCGGGGGGCACAATGAGCAGTTCTTC.

The chain is built from TRBV9 and TRBJ1-2; 9 positions match TRBD1. CDR3 size: 16 residues. V lost 3 bases and J lost 0; bases outside the gene matches: 6. Per germline, CDR1 SGDLS and CDR2 YYNGEE. The CDR3 loop is CASSDPGQGTNYGYTF. The CDR3 DNA reads TGTGCCAGCAGCGACCCGGGACAGGGCACTAACTATGGCTACACCTTC. The full variable domain, completed using reference TRBV9 and TRBJ1-2, is DSGVTQTPKHLITATGQRVTLRCSPRSGDLSVYWYQQSLDQGLQFLIQYYNGEERAKGNILERFSAQQFPDLHSELNLSSLELGDSALYFCASSDPGQGTNYGYTFGSGTRLTVV.

The chain carries TRBV7-3 and TRBJ2-2, with D unclear. The ends were cut back, 5 bases at V and 1 base at J, with 8 bases in the middle. The CDR3 sequence is 14 residues long. CDR1 SGHTA and CDR2 FQGTGA come from the germline V gene. CDR3 residues: CASSAYRNTGELFF. The CDR3 nucleotides read TGTGCCAGCAGCGCGTACAGGAACACCGGGGAGCTGTTTTTT.

This chain uses TRBV7-9 with TRBJ2-7; 11 nucleotides agree with TRBD2. J gave up 6 bases and V 8 bases, and 6 bases lay outside the gene matches. The CDR3 has 13 amino acids. From germline, CDR1 is SEHNR and CDR2 FQNEAQ (reference sequence). CDR3 DNA sequence: TGTGCCAGCGGGCTAGCGGGGGGCCCCGAGCAGTACTTC. It encodes CASGLAGGPEQYF.

In its sample, this clone was seen a few times. The sample contains more than one DNA sequence encoding this CDR3. This chain joins TRBV5-6 and TRBJ1-2, with TRBD1 identical over 7 bases. Germline V gene lookup returns CDR1 SGHDT and CDR2 YYEEEE. V lost 1 base, J lost 6 bases, and 3 bases stayed unmatched. CDR3 size: 13 residues. As DNA, the CDR3 is TGTGCCAGCAGCTTGAGGCAGGGGGATGGCTACACCTTC. Translating gives CASSLRQGDGYTF.

The genes are TRBV6-4 and TRBJ1-1; 8 positions match TRBD1. The CDR3 contains 14 residues. CDR1 MRHNA and CDR2 SNTAGT come from the germline V gene. Trimming cost V 6 bases and J 1 base; bases outside gene matches: 4. As DNA, the CDR3 is TGTGCCAGCAGGGCCGGACAGGGGAACACTGAAGCTTTCTTT. Translation gives CASRAGQGNTEAFF.

The V and J genes are TRBV11-2 and TRBJ2-3, with D tentatively TRBD1 (6 bases). The CDR3 runs 14 residues. The V and J ends lost 3 bases and 1 base respectively, with 8 bases between them. Looked up from germline, CDR1 is SGHAT and CDR2 is FQNNGV. The CDR3: CASSLGARTDTQYF. The DNA for the CDR3 is TGTGCCAGCAGCTTGGGGGCCCGCACAGATACGCAGTATTTT. The full variable domain, with the rest looked up from reference TRBV11-2 and TRBJ2-3, is EAGVAQSPRYKIIEKRQSVAFWCNPISGHATLYWYQQILGQGPKLLIQFQNNGVVDDSQLPKDRFSAERLKGVDSTLKIQPAKLEDSAVYLCASSLGARTDTQYFGPGTRLTVL.

The chain recombines TRBV28 with TRBJ2-4; TRBD1 matches at 8 bases. The CDR3 is 16 amino acids. Trimming cost V 5 bases and J 9 bases; bases outside gene matches: 15. The germline CDR1 and CDR2 sequences are MDHEN and SYDVKM. The CDR3 DNA is TGTGCCAGCAGTGTCCCGGGACAGGCATATAGGGGCATTCAGTACTTC. It yields the protein CASSVPGQAYRGIQYF.